This T cell receptor (beta chain) was observed in a study of beta chain features in type 1 diabetes. Study as a whole: Healthy donors, compared against patients, showed similar age, gender and cell yields. The study's findings and limits: There was a possibility that cDNA sequencing over-represented cells with high TCR expression. Among patients with Type 1 diabetes, TCRB CDR3s were moderately but significantly shorter in every one of the four CD4+ subsets. Whether HLA type affects TCRB rearrangement stayed undetermined in the present work.

Concerning this clone itself: What it binds is not known.

Every bit of the isolated RNA underwent reverse transcription, so sequencing read expressed TCRB transcripts. Clones were read by immunoSEQ multiplex PCR, and TCRdb kept only the in-frame ones, dropping some. The data contain approximately 150,000 clones, about 13% of them singletons. V shed 2 bases, J shed 5 bases, and the junction held 10 bases outside the gene matches. CDR3 length equals 16 residues. CDR1 and CDR2 (germline): SGHRS, YFSETQ. Input material: central memory CD4+ T cells from blood. The chain carries TRBV5-1 and TRBJ2-5; TRBD2 agrees at 9 bases. This receptor was taken from a man aged 18 to 29 with type 1 diabetes. The CDR3 DNA follows: TGCGCCAGCAGCTTCTACGTAGCGGGGGCCGGGGAGACCCAGTACTTC. It encodes CASSFYVAGAGETQYF.